Listed below are T cell receptor beta chains from one sample, sequenced in a study of blood T cell repertoires in COVID-19. Profiling relied on immunoSEQ multiplex PCR, and the TCRdb table lists in-frame clones only, not all of them. The sample holds 350,000 to 450,000 clones, approximately 86% seen once. Sequencing used peripheral blood. These receptors all stem from a human donor in a cohort sampled during active COVID-19. Both conserved end residues are part of each CDR3. A D gene is named only where the DNA matches it firmly. Clone size, where shown, is once, few, many, or a class for clones that have expanded.

>-|TRBD1|TRBV7-2|TRBJ1-4
CATGQERNEKLFF
TGTGCCACTGGACAGGAAAGAAATGAAAAACTGTTTTTT
>-|-|TRBV28|TRBJ2-1
CASLDRTYNEQFF
TGTGCCAGCCTCGACAGGACCTACAATGAGCAGTTCTTC
>-|-|TRBV2|TRBJ2-5
CASSEGKVRGETQYF
TGTGCCAGCAGTGAAGGAAAGGTCCGGGGAGAGACCCAGTACTTC
>-|-|TRBV4-1|TRBJ1-6
CASSQGATLNSPLHF
TGCGCCAGCAGCCAGGGGGCCACACTTAATTCACCCCTCCACTTT
>-|-|TRBV11-3|TRBJ2-1
CASSLDSGTYNEQFF
TGTGCCAGCAGCTTAGATAGCGGAACCTACAATGAGCAGTTCTTC
>-|TRBD1|TRBV10-1|TRBJ2-5
CASSPNSGGAETQYF
TGCGCCAGCAGTCCCAATTCAGGGGGCGCGGAGACCCAGTACTTC
>-|-|TRBV5-1|TRBJ2-5
CASSPRGLRPETQYF
TGCGCCAGCAGCCCCCGGGGACTCCGACCCGAGACCCAGTACTTC
>-|-|TRBV11-3|TRBJ1-1
CASSLSGSTEAFF
TGTGCCAGCAGCTTATCAGGGTCCACTGAAGCTTTCTTT
>-|-|TRBV5-8|TRBJ2-7
CASSLLRGYEQYF
TGTGCCAGCAGCTTGCTCCGCGGCTACGAGCAGTACTTC
>once|-|TRBV4-1|TRBJ2-5
CASSLDLTGEGGETQYF
TGCGCCAGCAGCTTAGACCTGACAGGGGAGGGAGGCGAGACCCAGTACTTC
>-|TRBD2|TRBV3-1/TRBV3-2|TRBJ2-5
CASSRKAGGWETQYF
TGTGCCAGCAGCCGAAAGGCGGGGGGATGGGAGACCCAGTACTTC
>-|-|TRBV5-1|TRBJ1-1
CASTPGRVWNMNTEAFF
TGCGCCAGCACCCCCGGGCGGGTGTGGAACATGAACACTGAAGCTTTCTTT
>-|-|TRBV10-3|TRBJ2-7
CAISGGGKTTYEQYF
TGTGCCATCAGTGGGGGGGGCAAGACAACCTACGAGCAGTACTTC
>few|-|TRBV15|TRBJ2-7
CALYEQYF
TGTGCTCTCTACGAGCAGTACTTC
>-|TRBD2|TRBV19|TRBJ2-7
CASSIRTSGSVYEQYF
TGTGCCAGTAGTATCCGGACTAGCGGGAGTGTCTACGAGCAGTACTTC
>-|-|TRBV5-6|TRBJ1-2
CASSPTASYGYTF
TGTGCCAGCAGCCCAACAGCTTCCTATGGCTACACCTTC
>-|TRBD1|TRBV25-1|TRBJ2-7
CASSDSGTGVDEQYF
TGTGCCAGCAGTGACTCAGGGACAGGGGTGGACGAGCAGTACTTC
>once|TRBD1|TRBV7-9|TRBJ1-6
CASSPSTGGSSPLHF
TGTGCCAGCAGCCCATCGACAGGGGGCAGTTCACCCCTCCACTTT
>-|-|TRBV4-1|TRBJ2-2
CASSQDLTRTGELFF
TGCGCCAGCAGCCAAGACCTGACAAGGACCGGGGAGCTGTTTTTT
>-|-|TRBV18|TRBJ1-1
CASSRGLNTEAFF
TGTGCCAGCTCACGTGGCTTGAACACTGAAGCTTTCTTT